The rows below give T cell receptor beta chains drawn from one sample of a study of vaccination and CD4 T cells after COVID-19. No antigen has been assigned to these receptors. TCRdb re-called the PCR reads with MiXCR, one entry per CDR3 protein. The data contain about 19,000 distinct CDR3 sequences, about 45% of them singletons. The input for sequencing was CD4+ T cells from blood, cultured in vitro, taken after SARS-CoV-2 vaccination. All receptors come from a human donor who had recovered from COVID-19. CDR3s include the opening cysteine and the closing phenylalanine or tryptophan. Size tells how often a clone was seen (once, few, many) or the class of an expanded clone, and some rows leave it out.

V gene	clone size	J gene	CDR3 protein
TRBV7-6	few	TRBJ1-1	CASSSGTSNTEAFF
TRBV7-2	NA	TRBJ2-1	CASSLAPGLVANEQFF
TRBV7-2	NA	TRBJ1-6	CASSGFGSPLHF
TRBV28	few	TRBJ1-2	CASRLSYRGAQGYTF
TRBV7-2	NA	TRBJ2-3	CASSLAGLSTDTQYF
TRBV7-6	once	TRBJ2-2	CASSLGKGPNTGELFF
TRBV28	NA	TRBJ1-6	CASSSRGFDRSWEPLHF
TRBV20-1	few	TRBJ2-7	CSATVPQDMIGIPEQYF
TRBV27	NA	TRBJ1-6	CASSWTGGWNSPLHF
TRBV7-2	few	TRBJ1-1	CASSLRTGNTEAFF
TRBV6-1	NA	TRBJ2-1	CASSPDRVVEQFF
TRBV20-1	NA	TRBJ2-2	CSATDRVKSNTGELFF
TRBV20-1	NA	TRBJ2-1	CSARGGYEQFF
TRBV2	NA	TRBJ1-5	CASSRGALNQPQHF
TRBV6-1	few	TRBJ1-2	CASSPGGRTESYTF
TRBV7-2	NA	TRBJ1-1	CASSPSGTGEAFF
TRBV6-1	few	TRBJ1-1	CASNRGQGETEAFF
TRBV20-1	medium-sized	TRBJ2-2	CSARVTKGTELNTGELFF
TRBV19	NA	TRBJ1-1	CASSMGLGGISNTEAFF
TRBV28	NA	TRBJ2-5	CASSPGASSGETQYF
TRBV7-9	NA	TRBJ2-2	CASSPWGDQNTGELFF
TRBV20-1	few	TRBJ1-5	CSARDGGGGNQPQHF
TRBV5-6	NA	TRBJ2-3	CASSSLSQGDTQYF
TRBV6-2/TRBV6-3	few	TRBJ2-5	CASTDPGPGETQYF
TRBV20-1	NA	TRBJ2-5	CSAPTMDHETQYF
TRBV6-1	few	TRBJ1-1	CASREQGARTEAFF
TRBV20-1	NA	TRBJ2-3	CSASPPGESTDTQYF
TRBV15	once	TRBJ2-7	CATSRVLTGSSYEQYF
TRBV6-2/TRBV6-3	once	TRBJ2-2	CASRETGDTGELFF
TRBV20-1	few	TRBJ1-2	CSARAAGGLLYGYTF
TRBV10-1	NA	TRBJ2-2	CASTGSLDTGELFF